Listed here are 28 T cell receptor beta chains from one sample, sequenced in a study of blood T cells in healthy people across ages. The second PCR ran roughly 6 to 11 cycles with a sample-barcoded 5' primer and J-beta primers. Via MiXCR, TCRdb re-called the 5' RACE reads, giving one row per CDR3 protein. Seen here are roughly 1,000,000 distinct CDR3 sequences, roughly 24% observed once, and the top ten hold less than 0.85%. These data also featured in a second study, about T cells of mothers and their children.

Input material: blood. The receptors were sampled from a girl under 10 years old in good health.

This clonotype was picked up a small number of times. V gene TRBV29-1 combines with J gene TRBJ2-5, with TRBD2 matching over 8 bases. This CDR3 comprises 15 residues. The ends lost 2 bases at V and 4 bases at J; junction bases unmatched: 9. Germline CDR1 is SQVTM and CDR2 is ANQGSEA. CDR3 bases: TGCAGCGTTGAACCGGGACTAGAATCGGGAGAGACCCAGTACTTC. Translation: CSVEPGLESGETQYF.

The chain uses TRBV6-2 or TRBV6-3 and TRBJ1-1; D call uncertain. Trimming stripped 7 bases from V and 5 bases from J, with 14 bases between. CDR1 and CDR2 from the germline V gene are MNHEY and SVGEGT. The CDR3 extends over 13 amino acids. This CDR3 is CASNLEAWTEAFF. The CDR3 region has the DNA TGTGCCAGCAATCTCGAGGCCTGGACTGAAGCTTTCTTT.

This clonotype was observed a few times. V usage is TRBV29-1 and J usage is TRBJ2-2, with 12 positions matching TRBD2. Germline trimming cut 7 bases from V and 4 bases from J; bases unmatched to any gene: 10. CDR1 is SQVTM, CDR2 ANQGSEA, per germline. There are 16 residues in the CDR3. CDR3 nucleotide sequence: TGCAGCGCCGGACTAGCGGGAAATATGGGCACCGGGGAGCTGTTTTTT. It translates to CSAGLAGNMGTGELFF.

The sample holds a few counts of this clonotype. The rearrangement links TRBV6-2 or TRBV6-3 to TRBJ2-5; maybe TRBD1 (6 bases). Matching the DNA end better, TRBJ2-7 makes the J call doubtful. Looked up from germline, CDR1 is MNHEY and CDR2 is SVGEGT. CDR3 length: 14 amino acids. The CDR3, as DNA: TGTGCCAGCAGTTACTTGGACAGAAACTACGAGCAGTACTTC. Translating gives CASSYLDRNYEQYF.

This clonotype was seen a few times. The V and J genes are TRBV12-3 or TRBV12-4 and TRBJ1-4; D may be TRBD1 (5 bases). There are 15 residues in the CDR3. V lost 6 bases and J lost 5, with 16 bases in between. CDR3 loop: CASSFDGTLNEKLFF. The DNA for the CDR3 is TGTGCCAGCAGCTTCGACGGGACGTTAAATGAAAAACTGTTTTTT.

The table lists this clonotype with a count of one. This chain links TRBV7-8 with TRBJ1-2, with TRBD1 identical over 7 bases. Germline CDR1 is SGHVS and CDR2 is FQNEAQ. J lost 8 bases, V lost 5 bases, and 8 bases had no gene match. CDR3 size: 13 residues. In DNA, the CDR3 is TGTGCCAGCAGCCAACTCAGGGGGAACGGCTACACCTTC. Its protein is CASSQLRGNGYTF.

This clonotype appeared a single time. This sequence joins TRBV7-9 and TRBJ2-2; 7 bases map to TRBD2. The CDR3 runs to 17 residues. Germline CDR1 is SEHNR and CDR2 is FQNEAQ (reference sequence). Germline trimming cut 5 bases from V and 3 bases from J; bases unmatched to any gene: 12. CDR3 nucleotide sequence: TGTGCCAGCAGCCCCGGACCCGCGGGAGCGGACACCGGGGAGCTGTTTTTT. This sequence encodes CASSPGPAGADTGELFF. The full variable domain, its missing parts supplied by reference TRBV7-9 and TRBJ2-2, is DTGVSQNPRHKITKRGQNVTFRCDPISEHNRLYWYRQTLGQGPEFLTYFQNEAQLEKSRLLSDRFSAERPKGSFSTLEIQRTEQGDSAMYLCASSPGPAGADTGELFFGEGSRLTVL.

This clonotype appeared a single time. The V call is TRBV7-8, the J call TRBJ2-4; 8 bases fit TRBD1. The CDR3 is 14 residues long. CDR1 is SGHVS and CDR2 is FQNEAQ in the germline V gene. V lost 2 bases and J lost 6; bases outside the gene matches: 3. The CDR3 loop is CASSLQGARNIQYF. In DNA, the CDR3 is TGTGCCAGCAGCTTACAGGGGGCGAGAAACATTCAGTACTTC. The variable domain in full, with the rest retrieved from reference TRBV7-8 and TRBJ2-4, is GAGVSQSPRYKVAKRGQDVALRCDPISGHVSLFWYQQALGQGPEFLTYFQNEAQLDKSGLPSDRFFAERPEGSVSTLKIQRTQQEDSAVYLCASSLQGARNIQYFGAGTRLSVL.

The V and J genes are TRBV7-8 and TRBJ1-4; TRBD1 aligns across 7 bases. From germline, CDR1 is SGHVS and CDR2 FQNEAQ. The CDR3 is 14 amino acids. V lost 2 bases to trimming and J lost 6 bases; unmatched junction nucleotides: 3. CDR3 sequence: CASSLHQGDEKLFF. The CDR3 region has the DNA TGTGCCAGCAGCTTACATCAGGGGGATGAAAAACTGTTTTTT. Full variable domain (missing parts from reference TRBV7-8 and TRBJ1-4): GAGVSQSPRYKVAKRGQDVALRCDPISGHVSLFWYQQALGQGPEFLTYFQNEAQLDKSGLPSDRFFAERPEGSVSTLKIQRTQQEDSAVYLCASSLHQGDEKLFFGSGTQLSVL.

This clonotype was seen only a few times. The chain recombines TRBV7-2 with TRBJ1-2; 7 bases are a match to TRBD1. This CDR3 contains 15 residues. Germline trimming cut 8 bases from V and 4 bases from J; bases unmatched to any gene: 13. Germline loops: CDR1 SGHTA, CDR2 FQGNSA. CDR3 in DNA: TGTGCCAGCGGAACGACAGGGAAGAGCGGCTATGGCTACACCTTC. Translating gives CASGTTGKSGYGYTF.

The chain recombines TRBV16 with TRBJ2-5; the D is unclear. Trimming took 4 bases from V and 11 from J, leaving 11 bases between them. CDR1 is KGHSY and CDR2 is FQNENV in the germline V gene. There are 11 residues in the CDR3. The CDR3 nucleotides read TGTGCCAGCAGCCCTAAGCAAGAGCAGTACTTC. Translated: CASSPKQEQYF.

The CDR3 spells CSAPSYLTGWNTEAFF. DNA of the CDR3: TGCAGTGCTCCATCCTATTTGACAGGTTGGAACACTGAAGCTTTCTTT. The chain uses TRBV20-1 and TRBJ1-1; tentatively, D is TRBD1 (6 bases). CDR1 and CDR2 from the germline V gene are DFQATT and SNEGSKA (reference sequence). V was shortened by 5 bases and J by 1 base, with 20 bases between the two germline ends. The CDR3 covers 16 residues.

This clonotype turned up a few times. The chain combines TRBV20-1 with TRBJ2-5; D may be TRBD1 or TRBD2 (5 bases each). The V gene's germline CDR1 is DFQATT and CDR2 SNEGSKA (reference sequence). The CDR3 is 13 amino acids. V lost 5 bases to trimming and J lost 5 bases, with 15 bases between them. The CDR3 sequence: CSAVDRGRETQYF. CDR3 DNA sequence: TGCAGTGCTGTCGATCGGGGACGTGAGACCCAGTACTTC.

V is TRBV29-1 and J is TRBJ1-3, with D possibly matching TRBD1 (5 bases). The CDR3 extends over 14 amino acids. Per the germline V gene, CDR1 is SQVTM and CDR2 is ANQGSEA. The germline V and J ends were trimmed by 4 bases and 1 base, with 11 bases remaining between them. Here the CDR3 DNA reads TGCAGCGTTGGGGGTCGACAGTCTGGAAACACCATATATTTT. This gives the protein CSVGGRQSGNTIYF.

This clonotype was seen a single time. The chain combines TRBV24-1 with TRBJ2-7; 7 bases map to TRBD1. Germline V CDR1 and CDR2: KGHDR, SFDVKD. With 2 bases clipped from V and 2 bases from J, the junction kept 8 bases outside the gene matches. The CDR3 contains 16 residues. The CDR3 sequence: CATSDSTGQEPYEQYF. The CDR3 DNA reads as TGTGCCACCAGTGATTCAACAGGACAGGAACCCTACGAGCAGTACTTC.

In this sample, this clonotype turned up a few times. The chain combines TRBV5-5 with TRBJ2-7; perhaps TRBD2 as D (5 bases). Per the germline V gene, CDR1 is SGHKS and CDR2 is YYEKEE (reference sequence). The V gene lost 3 bases and the J gene lost 7 bases, with 14 bases spanning the gap. CDR3 size: 13 residues. For the CDR3, the DNA is TGTGCCAGCAGCTCCCTATATGAGGGTGAGCAGTACTTC. Protein: CASSSLYEGEQYF.

The chain uses TRBV12-3 or TRBV12-4 and TRBJ2-5, with a tentative D call TRBD2 (6 bases). V lost 0 bases and J 5 bases, leaving 13 bases between the germline ends. The CDR3 sequence is 15 residues long. The CDR3 protein is CASSLARGEVETQYF. CDR3 coding DNA: TGTGCCAGCAGTTTAGCGAGAGGGGAGGTCGAGACCCAGTACTTC.

The gene calls are TRBV20-1 and TRBJ2-4; a possible D gene is TRBD1 (5 bases). V was pared by 7 bases and J by 1 base, with 20 bases between. This CDR3 spans 16 amino acids. Germline values: CDR1 DFQATT, CDR2 SNEGSKA (reference sequence). CDR3 DNA: TGCAGTGTATGTCCAAGTCAGGGCAGGGCCAAAAACATTCAGTACTTC. It translates to CSVCPSQGRAKNIQYF.

The rearrangement links TRBV27 to TRBJ2-7; 8 bases line up with TRBD1. This CDR3 contains 17 residues. Germline loops: CDR1 MNHEY, CDR2 SMNVEV (reference sequence). With V trimmed by 3 bases and J by 0 bases, 10 bases remained unmatched. The CDR3: CASSFAPGGGFSYEQYF. The CDR3 DNA is TGTGCCAGCAGTTTTGCCCCAGGGGGCGGCTTCTCCTACGAGCAGTACTTC.

This chain connects TRBV7-3 to TRBJ1-1; D gene unclear. The germline V gene has CDR1 SGHTA and CDR2 FQGTGA. Trimming took off 1 base at V and 6 bases at J, with 9 bases between the two ends. The CDR3 is made up of 13 amino acids. The CDR3 nucleotides are TGTGCCAGCAGCTTAATATCGAGTTCTGAAGCTTTCTTT. As protein: CASSLISSSEAFF.

This clonotype was seen more than once but under ten times. CDR3 DNA sequence: TGTGCCACCAGCAGAGACTGGAATGGGCCCGGGGGTCAGCCCCAGCATTTT. Translated: CATSRDWNGPGGQPQHF. The rearrangement joins TRBV15 to TRBJ1-5, with D possibly matching TRBD1 (5 bases). This CDR3 is 17 amino acids long. CDR1 is LNHNV and CDR2 is YYDKDF in the germline V gene (reference sequence). V lost 0 bases and J 6 bases, leaving 18 bases between the germline ends.

The sample holds a few counts of this clonotype. The chain joins TRBV20-1 to TRBJ2-7; the match to TRBD2 covers 7 bases. Trimming cost V 3 bases and J 3 bases; bases outside gene matches: 5. The CDR3 spans 13 residues. The germline gives CDR1 DFQATT, CDR2 SNEGSKA (reference sequence). The CDR3 spells CSASGGSLYEQYF. CDR3 bases: TGCAGTGCTAGTGGCGGGAGTCTCTACGAGCAGTACTTC.

The chain couples TRBV7-3 to TRBJ2-2; D is unclear. Trimming removed 2 bases at V and 0 bases at J, with 7 bases between. The CDR3 contains 15 residues. Per the germline V gene, CDR1 is SGHTA and CDR2 is FQGTGA. CDR3 protein: CASSLGRANTGELFF. In DNA form, the CDR3 reads TGTGCCAGCAGCTTAGGACGAGCGAACACCGGGGAGCTGTTTTTT. The full variable domain, in which reference TRBV7-3 and TRBJ2-2 provide the parts outside the CDR3, is GAGVSQTPSNKVTEKGKYVELRCDPISGHTALYWYRQSLGQGPEFLIYFQGTGAADDSGLPNDRFFAVRPEGSVSTLKIQRTERGDSAVYLCASSLGRANTGELFFGEGSRLTVL.

This sequence joins TRBV7-8 and TRBJ2-3, with no clear D. The V end was cut by 1 base, the J end by 4 bases, with 12 bases between. The CDR3 runs to 15 residues. Germline V gene sequence: CDR1 SGHVS, CDR2 FQNEAQ. DNA for the CDR3: TGTGCCAGCAGCTTAGGCCAGAGAGGCTCAGATACGCAGTATTTT. The encoded protein is CASSLGQRGSDTQYF.

This clonotype was detected only a few times. This chain joins TRBV12-3 or TRBV12-4 and TRBJ2-7, with TRBD1 as a possible D gene (6 bases). Trimming cost V 4 bases and J 6 bases, with 13 bases left between them. This CDR3 region has 13 residues. The chain's CDR3 is CASSSNRDGEQYF. The CDR3 coding sequence is TGTGCCAGCAGTTCAAACAGGGATGGCGAGCAGTACTTC.

This clonotype has only a few counts. This chain joins TRBV29-1 and TRBJ2-7; D perhaps matches TRBD2 (5 bases). The CDR3 length is 12 residues. Trimming left V 4 bases short and J 7 bases short, with 14 bases between. CDR1 and CDR2 from the germline V gene are SQVTM and ANQGSEA. For the CDR3, the DNA is TGCAGCGTTGCACTCCGGGGATGGGAGCAGTACTTC. Protein sequence: CSVALRGWEQYF.

This chain links TRBV28 with TRBJ2-1; 7 bases fit TRBD1. This CDR3 contains 16 residues. V gave up 4 bases and J gave up 5 bases; unmatched junction bases: 11. Germline CDR1 is MDHEN and CDR2 is SYDVKM. CDR3 coding DNA: TGTGCCAGCAGTTCGACAGGGCAAGGAGATGACAATGAGCAGTTCTTC. Protein: CASSSTGQGDDNEQFF.

This clonotype turned up a few times. A junction boundary mismatches the germline segment, possibly from a read error. The CDR3 DNA is TGTGCCAGCAGCTTAGTAGGAAACTCCTACGAGCAGTACTTC. Translating gives CASSLVGNSYEQYF. V usage is TRBV5-1 and J usage is TRBJ2-5; no definite D call. The J call may be mistaken, given a closer DNA end match to TRBJ2-7. CDR1 SGHRS and CDR2 YFSETQ come from the germline V gene. The CDR3 sequence is 14 residues long.